This T cell receptor beta chain was sequenced during a study of beta chain features in type 1 diabetes. About the research overall: Investigators examined under 140 million sorted cells across all samples. Study outcomes and limitations: Whether HLA type affects TCRB rearrangement stayed undetermined in the present work.

The germline CDR1 and CDR2 sequences are SGDLS and YYNGEE. This CDR3 is 13 amino acids long. A single heparinised draw of roughly 120 mL on average was taken per donor. Comment on this clone: Its antigen is not identified. The junction departs from the called germline gene at one end, perhaps through a read error.

The whole isolated RNA underwent reverse transcription, so sequencing captured expressed TCRB transcripts. Reads from naive, central memory and regulatory T cell samples averaged about 3.57 million. Produced via immunoSEQ multiplex PCR; TCRdb's table is partial and in-frame only. The data hold some 900,000 clones, with roughly 17% observed a single time. The rearrangement joins TRBV9 to TRBJ2-1, with 11 bases matching TRBD2. Sequencing was carried out using naive CD4+ T cells from blood. The clonotype originates from a woman between 18 and 30 years old in good health. Written as DNA, the CDR3 is TGTGCCAGCAGCGTAGCTCCACTAGCGGGAGTGGTCTTC. It yields the protein CASSVAPLAGVVF.